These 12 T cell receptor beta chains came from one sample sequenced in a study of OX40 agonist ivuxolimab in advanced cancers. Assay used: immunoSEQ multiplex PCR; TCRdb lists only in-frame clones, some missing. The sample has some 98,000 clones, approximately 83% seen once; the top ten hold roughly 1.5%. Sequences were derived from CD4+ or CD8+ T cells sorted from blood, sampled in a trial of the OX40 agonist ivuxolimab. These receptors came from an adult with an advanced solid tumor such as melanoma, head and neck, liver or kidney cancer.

CDR3 nucleotide sequence: TGTGCCAGCAGTGGACGGGAGAATCAGCCCCAGCATTTT. The encoded protein is CASSGRENQPQHF. The genes are TRBV2 and TRBJ1-5; unclear D gene. V lost 4 bases and J lost 4, with 8 bases in between. The CDR3 is made up of 13 amino acids. Germline lookup yields CDR1 SNHLY and CDR2 FYNNEI.

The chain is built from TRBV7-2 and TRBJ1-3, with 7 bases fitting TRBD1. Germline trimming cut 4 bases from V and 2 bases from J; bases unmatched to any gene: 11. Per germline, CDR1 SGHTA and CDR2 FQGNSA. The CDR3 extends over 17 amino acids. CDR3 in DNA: TGTGCCAGCAGCTATCAAACACAGGGGATGGCTGGAAACACCATATATTTT. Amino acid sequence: CASSYQTQGMAGNTIYF.

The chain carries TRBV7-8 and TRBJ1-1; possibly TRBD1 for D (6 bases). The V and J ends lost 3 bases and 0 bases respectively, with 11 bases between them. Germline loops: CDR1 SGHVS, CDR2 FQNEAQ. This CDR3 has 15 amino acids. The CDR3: CASSFRGAVNTEAFF. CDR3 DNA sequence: TGTGCCAGCAGCTTCCGGGGGGCTGTGAACACTGAAGCTTTCTTT.

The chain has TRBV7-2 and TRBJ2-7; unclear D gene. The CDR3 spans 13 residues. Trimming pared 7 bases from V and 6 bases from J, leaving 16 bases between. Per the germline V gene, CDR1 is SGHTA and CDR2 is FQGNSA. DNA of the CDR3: TGTGCCAGCAATGCCCCCCCCCATGCCGAGCAGTACTTC. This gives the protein CASNAPPHAEQYF.

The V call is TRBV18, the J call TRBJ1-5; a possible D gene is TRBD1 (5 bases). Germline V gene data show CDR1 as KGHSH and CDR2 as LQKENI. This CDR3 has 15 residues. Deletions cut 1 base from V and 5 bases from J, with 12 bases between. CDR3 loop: CASSPRERDDQPQHF. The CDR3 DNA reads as TGTGCCAGCTCACCACGGGAAAGGGACGATCAGCCCCAGCATTTT.

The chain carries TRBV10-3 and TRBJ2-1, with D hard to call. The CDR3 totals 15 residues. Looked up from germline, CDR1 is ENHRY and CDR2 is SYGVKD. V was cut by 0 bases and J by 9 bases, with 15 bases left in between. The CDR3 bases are TGTGCCATCAGTGAGTCGTCGCCAGGCCGAAGTGAGCAGTTCTTC. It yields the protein CAISESSPGRSEQFF.

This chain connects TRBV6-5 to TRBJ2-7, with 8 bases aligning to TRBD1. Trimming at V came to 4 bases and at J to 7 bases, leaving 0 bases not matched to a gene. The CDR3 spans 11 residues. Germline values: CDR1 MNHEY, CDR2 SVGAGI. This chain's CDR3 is CASSWDREQYF. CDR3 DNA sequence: TGTGCCAGCAGTTGGGACAGGGAGCAGTACTTC.

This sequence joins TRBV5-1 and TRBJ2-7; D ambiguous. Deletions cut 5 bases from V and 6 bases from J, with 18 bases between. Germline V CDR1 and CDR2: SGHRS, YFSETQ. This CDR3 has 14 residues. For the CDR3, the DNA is TGCGCCAGCAGGAGTTCGCGAAGGGCACCCGAGCAGTACTTC. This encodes CASRSSRRAPEQYF.

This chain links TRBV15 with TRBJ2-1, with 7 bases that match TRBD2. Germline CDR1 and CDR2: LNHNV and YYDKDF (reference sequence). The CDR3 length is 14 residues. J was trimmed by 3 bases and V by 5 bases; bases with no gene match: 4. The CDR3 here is CATSGGGDYNEQFF. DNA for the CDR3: TGTGCCACCAGCGGCGGGGGTGACTACAATGAGCAGTTCTTC.

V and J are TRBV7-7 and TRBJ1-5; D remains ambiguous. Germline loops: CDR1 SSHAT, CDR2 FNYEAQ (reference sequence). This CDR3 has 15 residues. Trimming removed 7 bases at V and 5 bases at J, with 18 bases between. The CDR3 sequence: CASTSTGRNHQPQHF. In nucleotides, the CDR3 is TGTGCCAGCACCTCGACCGGCAGGAACCATCAGCCCCAGCATTTT. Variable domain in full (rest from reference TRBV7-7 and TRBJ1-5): GAGVSQSPRYKVTKRGQDVTLRCDPISSHATLYWYQQALGQGPEFLTYFNYEAQPDKSGLPSDRFSAERPEGSISTLTIQRTEQRDSAMYRCASTSTGRNHQPQHFGDGTRLSIL.

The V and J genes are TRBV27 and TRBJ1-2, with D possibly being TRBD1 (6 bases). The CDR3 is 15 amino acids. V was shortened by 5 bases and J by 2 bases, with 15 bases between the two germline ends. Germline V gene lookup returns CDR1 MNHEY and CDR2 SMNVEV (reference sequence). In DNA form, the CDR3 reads TGTGCCAGCAGTGAGGGGGGACACCTCAACTATGGCTACACCTTC. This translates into CASSEGGHLNYGYTF.

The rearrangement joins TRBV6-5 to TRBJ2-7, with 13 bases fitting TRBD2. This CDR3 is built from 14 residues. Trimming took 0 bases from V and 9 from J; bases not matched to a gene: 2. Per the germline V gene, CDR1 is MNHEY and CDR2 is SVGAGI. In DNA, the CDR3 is TGTGCCAGCAGTTACTCCGGACTAGCGGGAGTGCAGTACTTC. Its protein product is CASSYSGLAGVQYF.